This T cell receptor (beta chain) came from a study of T cell changes during pregnancy in multiple sclerosis. Assay used: immunoSEQ multiplex PCR; TCRdb lists only in-frame clones, some missing. Here the sample spans roughly 40,000 clones, more than 90% being singletons. The CDR3 is made up of 13 amino acids. V shed 6 bases and J 7 bases; nucleotides not matched to a gene: 6. Germline CDR1 MNHEY, CDR2 SMNVEV (reference sequence). This material consisted of CD4+ T cells from peripheral blood mononuclear cells, taken in the first trimester of pregnancy. This TCR was recovered from a female donor with multiple sclerosis, enrolled in a pregnancy study. This chain uses TRBV27 with TRBJ2-7; 10 nucleotides align to TRBD1. As DNA, the CDR3 is TGTGCCAGCAGCCCCGGGACAGGGGTGGAGCAGTACTTC. It specifies CASSPGTGVEQYF.